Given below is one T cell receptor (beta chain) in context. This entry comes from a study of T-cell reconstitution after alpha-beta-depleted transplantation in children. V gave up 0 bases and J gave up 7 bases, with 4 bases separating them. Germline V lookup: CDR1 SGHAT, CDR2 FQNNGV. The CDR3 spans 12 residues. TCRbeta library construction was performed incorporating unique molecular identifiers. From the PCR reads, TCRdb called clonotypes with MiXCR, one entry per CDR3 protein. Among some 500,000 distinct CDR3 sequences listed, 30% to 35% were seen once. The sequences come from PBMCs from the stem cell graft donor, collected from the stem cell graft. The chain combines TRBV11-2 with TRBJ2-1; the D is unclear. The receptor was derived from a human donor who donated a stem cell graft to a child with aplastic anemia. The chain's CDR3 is CASSLEANEQFF. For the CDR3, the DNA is TGTGCCAGCAGCTTAGAAGCAAATGAGCAGTTCTTC.